A selection of T cell receptor beta chains follows, all from one sample in a study of blood T cell repertoires in COVID-19. Profiling relied on immunoSEQ multiplex PCR, and the TCRdb table lists in-frame clones only, not all of them. The data contain hundreds of thousands of clones, roughly 90% of them singletons. The sequenced sample consisted of PBMCs or T cells enriched from blood (not recorded which). The source is a woman between 25 and 40 years old who had recovered from COVID-19. Each CDR3 is given with its conserved first and last residue. A D gene is named only where the DNA matches it firmly. A row's size may be missing; if present it is once, few, many or a size class.

TRBJ2-1	TRBD2	.	TRBV4-1	CASSQLTQTASGRSNEQFF	TGCGCCAGCAGCCAACTAACACAGACGGCTAGCGGGAGGTCCAATGAGCAGTTCTTC
TRBJ1-4	.	.	TRBV7-6	CASSRGGSEKLFF	TGTGCCAGCAGCCGCGGGGGAAGTGAAAAACTGTTTTTT
TRBJ1-1	TRBD1	.	TRBV18	CASSPVQGAGTEAFF	TGTGCCAGCTCACCAGTACAGGGGGCAGGCACTGAAGCTTTCTTT
TRBJ1-3	.	once	TRBV28	CASSVTGGGTSLIFRGNTIYF	TGTGCCAGCAGCGTCACCGGAGGAGGGACTTCGCTGATTTTCAGGGGAAACACCATATATTTT
TRBJ1-3	TRBD1	.	TRBV6-6	CASSLNSWTGSGNTIYF	TGTGCCAGCAGTCTGAACTCCTGGACAGGCTCTGGAAACACCATATATTTT
TRBJ2-1	.	.	TRBV7-2	CASSLVPDNEQFF	TGTGCCAGCAGCTTAGTCCCGGACAATGAGCAGTTCTTC
TRBJ2-7	TRBD1	.	TRBV5-4	CASSPGTGVFYEQYF	TGTGCCAGCAGCCCCGGGACAGGGGTTTTCTACGAGCAGTACTTC
TRBJ1-1	.	.	TRBV27	CASRLTLNTEAFF	TGTGCCAGCAGGCTGACACTGAACACTGAAGCTTTCTTT
TRBJ2-1	.	.	TRBV27	CASSPQGNSNEQFF	TGTGCCAGCAGCCCACAGGGAAATTCGAATGAGCAGTTCTTC
TRBJ1-2	.	few	TRBV5-1	CASSPGDEGYGYTF	TGCGCCAGCAGCCCCGGGGATGAGGGATATGGCTACACCTTC
TRBJ1-5	TRBD1	.	TRBV6-1	CASSEARDRAQHF	TGTGCCAGCAGTGAAGCGAGGGACAGGGCCCAGCATTTT
TRBJ1-2	.	.	TRBV4-3	CASSTYPRDFYGYTF	TGCGCCAGCAGCACCTACCCCAGGGATTTCTATGGCTACACCTTC
TRBJ1-5	.	.	TRBV28	CASTPGTSKNQPQHF	TGTGCCAGCACCCCGGGCACTAGCAAAAATCAGCCCCAGCATTTT
TRBJ1-2	.	.	TRBV11-2	CASSRTGVTYGYTF	TGTGCCAGCAGCCGTACAGGAGTTACCTATGGCTACACCTTC
TRBJ1-1	.	.	TRBV5-4	CASSGRNRDMNTEAFF	TGTGCCAGCAGCGGCCGGAACAGGGATATGAACACTGAAGCTTTCTTT
TRBJ2-3	TRBD2	.	TRBV29-1	CSAGLRTDTQYF	TGCAGCGCGGGACTACGCACAGATACGCAGTATTTT
TRBJ2-7	TRBD1	.	TRBV19	CASSILRDRGEQYF	TGTGCCAGTAGTATTCTCCGGGACAGGGGCGAGCAGTACTTC
TRBJ2-7	TRBD2	.	TRBV11-2	CASSFRPPSGRSYEQYF	TGTGCCAGCAGCTTCCGCCCCCCTAGCGGGCGGTCCTACGAGCAGTACTTC
TRBJ2-1	TRBD1	.	TRBV18	CASSQGQGVNEQFF	TGTGCCAGCTCACAAGGACAGGGTGTAAATGAGCAGTTCTTC
TRBJ1-5	TRBD1	few	TRBV18	CASSPGQPDQPQHF	TGTGCCAGCTCACCGGGACAGCCCGATCAGCCCCAGCATTTT
TRBJ2-3	TRBD1	.	TRBV30	CAWSRMTGVPTDTQYF	TGTGCCTGGAGCAGGATGACAGGGGTTCCTACAGATACGCAGTATTTT
TRBJ1-4	.	.	TRBV5-4	CASRRETNEKLFF	TGTGCCAGCCGGAGGGAGACTAATGAAAAACTGTTTTTT
TRBJ2-2	.	.	TRBV10-3	CAISPGTGELFF	TGTGCCATCAGCCCAGGTACCGGGGAGCTGTTTTTT
TRBJ1-1	.	.	TRBV14	CASSQDRGPRAFF	TGTGCCAGCAGCCAAGATCGTGGCCCGAGGGCTTTCTTT
TRBJ2-7	TRBD1	.	TRBV7-9	CASSLDRDSNEQYF	TGTGCCAGCAGCTTAGATCGGGACAGTAACGAGCAGTACTTC
TRBJ1-2	TRBD1	once	TRBV7-2	CASSIQGRYGYTF	TGTGCCAGCAGTATACAGGGGCGCTATGGCTACACCTTC
TRBJ2-5	TRBD1	.	TRBV27	CASSSWTGWEQETQYF	TGTGCCAGCAGTTCCTGGACAGGGTGGGAACAAGAGACCCAGTACTTC
TRBJ1-5	.	.	TRBV20-1	CSAAGLFSQHF	TGCAGTGCCGCAGGTTTATTTTCCCAGCATTTT
TRBJ2-7	TRBD1	.	TRBV5-5	CASSNGQGSYEQYF	TGTGCCAGCAGCAACGGACAGGGGTCCTACGAGCAGTACTTC
TRBJ1-5	TRBD1	.	TRBV5-1	CASSPQGDGNQPQHF	TGCGCCAGCAGCCCACAGGGGGATGGCAATCAGCCCCAGCATTTT
TRBJ2-1	.	.	TRBV11-2	CASSLVVAANEQFF	TGTGCCAGCAGCTTGGTAGTAGCGGCCAATGAGCAGTTCTTC
TRBJ1-1	.	few	TRBV2	CASSEPMNTEAFF	TGTGCCAGCAGTGAACCAATGAACACTGAAGCTTTCTTT
TRBJ2-5	.	.	TRBV6-6	CASSFQETQYF	TGTGCCAGCAGCTTTCAAGAGACCCAGTACTTC
TRBJ1-2	.	.	TRBV5-4	CASSFIGEGYGYTF	TGTGCCAGCAGCTTCATAGGGGAGGGTTATGGCTACACCTTC
TRBJ1-3	TRBD1	.	TRBV19	CASTVSRQGDGHTIYF	TGTGCCAGTACCGTATCGCGACAGGGGGACGGTCACACCATATATTTT
TRBJ1-2	.	few	TRBV4-2	CASSRSGVGLQNNYGYTF	TGTGCCAGCAGCCGAAGTGGGGTAGGACTGCAGAATAACTATGGCTACACCTTC
TRBJ1-1	.	.	TRBV19	CASSMREGSRTEAFF	TGTGCCAGTAGTATGAGGGAGGGATCTCGCACTGAAGCTTTCTTT
TRBJ1-6	TRBD1	few	TRBV25-1	CASSESQGGSPLHF	TGTGCCAGCAGTGAATCTCAGGGGGGATCACCCCTCCACTTT
TRBJ1-2	.	.	TRBV9	CASSLRAGHSNYGYTF	TGTGCCAGCAGCCTGAGGGCGGGCCACTCTAACTATGGCTACACCTTC
TRBJ1-3	.	once	TRBV6-1	CASSEPVSGNTIYF	TGTGCCAGCAGTGAACCCGTCTCTGGAAACACCATATATTTT
TRBJ2-1	TRBD2	.	TRBV19	CASSRTSGERSSYNEQFF	TGTGCCAGTAGTCGTACTAGCGGGGAACGGAGCTCCTACAATGAGCAGTTCTTC
TRBJ1-4	TRBD1	.	TRBV11-2	CASSSEGTAGEKLFF	TGTGCCAGCAGCTCGGAGGGGACAGCTGGTGAAAAACTGTTTTTT
TRBJ2-3	.	.	TRBV3-1/TRBV3-2	CASSNHEGRPTDTQYF	TGTGCCAGCAGTAATCATGAAGGGAGGCCCACAGATACGCAGTATTTT
TRBJ2-5	.	.	TRBV4-3	CASSQGLAETQYF	TGCGCCAGCAGCCAAGGGTTAGCGGAGACCCAGTACTTC
TRBJ1-1	.	.	TRBV27	CASSSNSRKNTEAFF	TGTGCCAGCAGTTCTAATTCACGAAAGAACACTGAAGCTTTCTTT